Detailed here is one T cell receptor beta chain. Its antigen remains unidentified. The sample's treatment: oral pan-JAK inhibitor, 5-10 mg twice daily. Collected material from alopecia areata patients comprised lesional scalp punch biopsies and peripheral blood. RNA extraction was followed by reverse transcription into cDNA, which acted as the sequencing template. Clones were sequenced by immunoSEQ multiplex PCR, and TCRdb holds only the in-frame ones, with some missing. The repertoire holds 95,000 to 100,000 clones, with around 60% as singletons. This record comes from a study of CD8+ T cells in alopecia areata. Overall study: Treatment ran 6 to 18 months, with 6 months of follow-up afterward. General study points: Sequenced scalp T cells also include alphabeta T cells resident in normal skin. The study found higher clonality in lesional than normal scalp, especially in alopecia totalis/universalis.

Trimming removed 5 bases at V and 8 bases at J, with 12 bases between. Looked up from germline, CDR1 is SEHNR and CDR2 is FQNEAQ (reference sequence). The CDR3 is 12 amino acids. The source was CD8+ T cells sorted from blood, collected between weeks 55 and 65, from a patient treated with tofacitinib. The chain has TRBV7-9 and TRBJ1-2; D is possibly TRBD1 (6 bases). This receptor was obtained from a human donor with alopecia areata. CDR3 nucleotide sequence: TGTGCCAGCAGCAAGGGGGAAAAGGGCTACACCTTC. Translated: CASSKGEKGYTF.